This passage covers 25 T cell receptor beta chains from one sample sequenced in a study of blood T cell repertoires in COVID-19. Libraries were prepared by immunoSEQ multiplex PCR; TCRdb keeps only in-frame clonotypes and omits some of them. The table has hundreds of thousands of clones, 89% seen once. Sequencing was done on a sample of peripheral blood. These receptors came from a man aged 60 to 69 who had recovered from COVID-19.

This clone was observed a few times. V and J are TRBV24-1 and TRBJ2-1; TRBD2 aligns across 7 bases. Germline V lookup: CDR1 KGHDR, CDR2 SFDVKD. The CDR3 totals 15 residues. V lost 0 bases and J lost 3; bases outside the gene matches: 1. CDR3 DNA: TGTGCCACCAGTGATTTGTCTAGCGGCTACAATGAGCAGTTCTTC. Protein sequence: CATSDLSSGYNEQFF.

The chain employs TRBV5-6 and TRBJ2-3; unclear D gene. The length of the CDR3 is 14 residues. Germline loops: CDR1 SGHDT, CDR2 YYEEEE. V lost 2 bases, J lost 3 bases, and 10 bases lay in between. CDR3 nucleotides: TGTGCCAGCAGCTTTGGCAGGCAAACAGATACGCAGTATTTT. It translates to CASSFGRQTDTQYF. Full variable domain (remainder filled in from reference TRBV5-6 and TRBJ2-3): DAGVTQSPTHLIKTRGQQVTLRCSPKSGHDTVSWYQQALGQGPQFIFQYYEEEERQRGNFPDRFSGHQFPNYSSELNVNALLLGDSALYLCASSFGRQTDTQYFGPGTRLTVL.

V is TRBV2 and J is TRBJ1-1; 7 nucleotides align to TRBD1. J was trimmed by 0 bases and V by 5 bases; bases with no gene match: 6. The CDR3 loop spans 15 amino acids. Germline V gene sequence: CDR1 SNHLY, CDR2 FYNNEI. The CDR3 nucleotides read TGTGCCAGCAGTCGCAACAGGGGACTGAACACTGAAGCTTTCTTT. Encoded protein: CASSRNRGLNTEAFF.

J is TRBJ2-7 and V is TRBV12-3 or TRBV12-4; 7 bases align to TRBD1. The CDR3 totals 13 residues. The J segment lost 0 bases and the V segment lost 11 bases, leaving 7 bases of the junction unmatched. The CDR3 sequence: CAQGVGSSYEQYF. CDR3 nucleotide sequence: TGTGCCCAGGGGGTGGGATCCTCCTACGAGCAGTACTTC.

The V gene is TRBV3-1 (or the pseudogene TRBV3-2), the J gene TRBJ1-1; D remains ambiguous. The CDR3 contains 17 residues. Germline CDR1 LGHDT, CDR2 YNNKEL (reference sequence). V was pared by 2 bases and J by 0 bases, with 16 bases between. The CDR3 region has the DNA TGTGCCAGCAGCCAACCCTCAGGAGGGCTTCTGAACACTGAAGCTTTCTTT. The encoded protein is CASSQPSGGLLNTEAFF.

CDR3 DNA: TGTGCCAGCAGCCAAGATTACTTTGGGGTATCGGGAACCGGGGAGCTGTTTTTT. It yields the protein CASSQDYFGVSGTGELFF. The chain links TRBV14 to TRBJ2-2; D might be TRBD2 (5 bases). Germline values: CDR1 SGHDN, CDR2 FVKESK. Trimming removed 0 bases at V and 5 bases at J, with 19 bases between. The CDR3 is 18 amino acids.

The gene calls are TRBV5-4 and TRBJ2-4; D is possibly TRBD2 (5 bases). This CDR3 contains 14 residues. CDR1 and CDR2 (germline): SGHNT, YYREEE (reference sequence). Between the trimmed V and J ends, which lost 4 bases and 2 bases, there was a span of 10 bases. In nucleotides, the CDR3 is TGTGCCAGCAGCACCTCGGGAACCAAAAACATTCAGTACTTC. The encoded protein is CASSTSGTKNIQYF.

This clone was counted once. The chain links TRBV11-2 to TRBJ2-1; 11 nucleotides line up with TRBD2. Germline CDR1 and CDR2: SGHAT and FQNNGV. CDR3 length: 16 residues. Trimming cost V 5 bases and J 4 bases; bases outside gene matches: 7. CDR3 sequence (DNA): TGTGCCAGCAGCCTTCCCCGACTAGCGGGGTACAATGAGCAGTTCTTC. Translated: CASSLPRLAGYNEQFF.

The V call is TRBV7-9, the J call TRBJ2-7, with 11 bases aligning to TRBD1. This CDR3 has 15 amino acids. Germline V gives CDR1 SEHNR, CDR2 FQNEAQ (reference sequence). V lost 5 bases to trimming and J lost 4 bases; unmatched junction nucleotides: 7. The DNA of the CDR3 is TGTGCCAGCAGCCCCCCCGGACAGGGGGCATACGAGCAGTACTTC. Its translation is CASSPPGQGAYEQYF. The whole variable domain, remainder taken from reference TRBV7-9 and TRBJ2-7, is DTGVSQNPRHKITKRGQNVTFRCDPISEHNRLYWYRQTLGQGPEFLTYFQNEAQLEKSRLLSDRFSAERPKGSFSTLEIQRTEQGDSAMYLCASSPPGQGAYEQYFGPGTRLTVT.

The gene calls are TRBV7-3 and TRBJ2-5, with D possibly TRBD2 on 5 matching bases. V was cut by 2 bases and J by 5 bases, with 9 bases left in between. Germline-derived CDR1 and CDR2 are SGHTA and FQGTGA. The CDR3 consists of 13 residues. The CDR3 sequence: CASSLQRRETQYF. The CDR3 nucleotides read TGTGCCAGCAGCTTACAGCGGCGGGAGACCCAGTACTTC.

The chain employs TRBV27 and TRBJ1-6; D gene ambiguous. The CDR3 is 15 amino acids. Germline V gene lookup returns CDR1 MNHEY and CDR2 SMNVEV (reference sequence). Trimming cost V 7 bases and J 2 bases, with 12 bases left between them. CDR3 amino acids: CASKLRTPYNSPLHF. For the CDR3, the DNA is TGTGCCAGCAAACTAAGAACCCCCTATAATTCACCCCTCCACTTT.

This clone was observed once. The V and J genes are TRBV3-1 (or the pseudogene TRBV3-2) and TRBJ1-5; D not certain. The CDR3 contains 13 residues. Germline loops: CDR1 LGHDT, CDR2 YNNKEL (reference sequence). The V end lost 6 bases, the J end lost 9 bases, and 15 bases lay between the germline ends. CDR3 sequence: CASSRTWLGPQHF. CDR3 coding DNA: TGTGCCAGCAGTCGGACTTGGTTGGGGCCCCAGCATTTT.

This chain connects TRBV2 to TRBJ1-5; D may be TRBD1 (6 bases). Germline V gives CDR1 SNHLY, CDR2 FYNNEI. The CDR3 extends over 15 amino acids. Deletions cut 6 bases from V and 0 bases from J, with 12 bases between. Written as DNA, the CDR3 is TGTGCCAGCAGCAATCAACAGGGTAGCAATCAGCCCCAGCATTTT. Residues: CASSNQQGSNQPQHF.

J is TRBJ1-2 and V is TRBV20-1; 7 bases fit TRBD1. Germline assignment: CDR1 DFQATT and CDR2 SNEGSKA (reference sequence). The ends lost 3 bases at V and 3 bases at J; junction bases unmatched: 10. The length of the CDR3 is 15 residues. Here the CDR3 reads CSASIPTGTDYGYTF. CDR3 nucleotides: TGCAGTGCTAGTATCCCGACAGGGACTGACTATGGCTACACCTTC.

This sequence joins TRBV3-1 (or the pseudogene TRBV3-2) and TRBJ2-5, with 8 bases aligning to TRBD1. Per germline, CDR1 LGHDT and CDR2 YNNKEL (reference sequence). The CDR3 is 16 amino acids. V lost 4 bases and J lost 1; bases outside the gene matches: 8. Here the CDR3 reads CASSPRDRFTQETQYF. The CDR3 DNA reads TGTGCCAGCAGCCCCCGGGACAGGTTCACCCAAGAGACCCAGTACTTC.

This rearrangement joins TRBV5-6 to TRBJ1-6; TRBD1 matches at 7 bases. J was trimmed by 7 bases and V by 3 bases; bases with no gene match: 4. The CDR3 totals 14 residues. The germline V gene encodes CDR1 SGHDT and CDR2 YYEEEE. The CDR3 DNA sequence: TGTGCCAGCAGCTACCAGGGGGGAAATTCACCCCTCCACTTT. Translating gives CASSYQGGNSPLHF. Together with reference TRBV5-6 and TRBJ1-6, the CDR3 gives the full variable domain: DAGVTQSPTHLIKTRGQQVTLRCSPKSGHDTVSWYQQALGQGPQFIFQYYEEEERQRGNFPDRFSGHQFPNYSSELNVNALLLGDSALYLCASSYQGGNSPLHFGNGTRLTVT.

CDR3 DNA: TGTGCCAGCAGCTTGGGTACAGGGGGCAAGACGCAGTATTTT. Its translation: CASSLGTGGKTQYF. The genes are TRBV5-8 and TRBJ2-3; 9 nucleotides agree with TRBD1. Per germline, CDR1 SGHTS and CDR2 YDEGEE. J gave up 9 bases and V 0 bases, and 5 bases lay outside the gene matches. The CDR3 loop spans 14 amino acids.

The chain employs TRBV21-1 and TRBJ1-1. TRBV21-1 is classified as a pseudogene. This CDR3 comprises 15 residues. CDR3 loop: CASNLGGGSLTEAFF. The CDR3 bases are TGTGCCAGCAATCTCGGTGGAGGCTCACTCACTGAAGCTTTCTTT.

The chain joins TRBV4-2 to TRBJ1-1, with D tentatively TRBD1 (5 bases). CDR1 and CDR2 (germline): LGHNA, YNFKEQ. This CDR3 region has 14 residues. V shed 4 bases and J shed 0 bases, with 9 bases lying between them. Here the CDR3 reads CASSLQGLNTEAFF. CDR3 in DNA: TGTGCCAGCAGCCTCCAGGGCCTGAACACTGAAGCTTTCTTT.

The chain employs TRBV20-1 and TRBJ2-7; tentative D call: TRBD1 (6 bases). The V end was cut by 6 bases, the J end by 2 bases, with 8 bases between. Germline V gives CDR1 DFQATT, CDR2 SNEGSKA (reference sequence). This CDR3 contains 11 residues. The DNA for the CDR3 is TGCAGTGCCCGGACAGCCTACGAGCAGTACTTC. Translating gives CSARTAYEQYF.

The gene calls are TRBV5-1 and TRBJ2-3; D perhaps matches TRBD1 (5 bases). Germline CDR1 is SGHRS and CDR2 is YFSETQ. The V end was cut by 0 bases, the J end by 1 base, with 12 bases between. The CDR3 has 16 residues. The CDR3 nucleotides are TGCGCCAGCAGCTTGGATCTGGGGCTCCGCACAGATACGCAGTATTTT. Its translation is CASSLDLGLRTDTQYF. The entire variable domain, with the rest obtained from reference TRBV5-1 and TRBJ2-3, is as follows: KAGVTQTPRYLIKTRGQQVTLSCSPISGHRSVSWYQQTPGQGLQFLFEYFSETQRNKGNFPGRFSGRQFSNSRSEMNVSTLELGDSALYLCASSLDLGLRTDTQYFGPGTRLTVL.

The rearrangement joins TRBV2 to TRBJ2-4; TRBD1 matches at 7 bases. The CDR3 consists of 14 residues. Per germline, CDR1 SNHLY and CDR2 FYNNEI. V trimming: 5 bases; J trimming: 6 bases; junction bases outside the gene matches: 7. The CDR3, as DNA: TGTGCCAGCAGTACCCGGACAGGACCAAACATTCAGTACTTC. It encodes CASSTRTGPNIQYF.

The rearrangement uses TRBV6-5 and TRBJ2-7, with 7 bases fitting TRBD1. The J segment lost 7 bases and the V segment lost 7 bases, leaving 10 bases of the junction unmatched. In germline, CDR1 is MNHEY, CDR2 SVGAGI. This CDR3 has 13 amino acids. DNA of the CDR3: TGTGCCAGCACTATGGACAGGTCTAAGGAGCAGTACTTC. Translated, it gives CASTMDRSKEQYF.

The chain links TRBV2 to TRBJ2-3, with TRBD2 identical over 9 bases. The length of the CDR3 is 15 residues. CDR1 and CDR2 from the germline V gene are SNHLY and FYNNEI. V was pared by 8 bases and J by 5 bases, with 11 bases of the junction left unmatched. The chain's CDR3 is CASVVGLAGIDTQYF. CDR3 DNA: TGTGCCAGCGTGGTAGGGCTAGCGGGGATAGATACGCAGTATTTT.

The V gene is TRBV27, the J gene TRBJ1-3; no reliable D call. The CDR3 sequence is 16 residues long. Trimming took 5 bases from V and 0 from J, leaving 14 bases between them. CDR1 and CDR2 from the germline V gene are MNHEY and SMNVEV (reference sequence). CDR3 protein: CASSPETRRSGNTIYF. As DNA, the CDR3 is TGTGCCAGCAGTCCAGAGACACGCCGCTCTGGAAACACCATATATTTT.